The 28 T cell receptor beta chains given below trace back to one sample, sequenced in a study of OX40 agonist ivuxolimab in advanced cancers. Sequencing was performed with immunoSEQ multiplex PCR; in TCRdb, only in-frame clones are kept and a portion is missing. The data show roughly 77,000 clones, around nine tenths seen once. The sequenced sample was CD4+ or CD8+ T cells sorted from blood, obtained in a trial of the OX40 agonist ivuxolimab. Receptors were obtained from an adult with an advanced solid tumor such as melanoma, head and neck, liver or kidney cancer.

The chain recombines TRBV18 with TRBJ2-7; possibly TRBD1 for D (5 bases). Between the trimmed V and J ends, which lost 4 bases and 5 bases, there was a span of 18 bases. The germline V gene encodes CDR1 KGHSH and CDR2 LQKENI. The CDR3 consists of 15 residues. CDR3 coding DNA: TGTGCCAGCTCACAGTCAGGGTCACAGTTCCACGAGCAGTACTTC. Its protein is CASSQSGSQFHEQYF.

CDR3 sequence reads: CASSLQLQGQGYGYTF. The CDR3 DNA follows: TGTGCCAGTAGTCTGCAACTACAGGGTCAGGGGTATGGCTACACCTTC. The V and J genes are TRBV19 and TRBJ1-2; D perhaps matches TRBD1 (6 bases). CDR1 LNHDA and CDR2 SQIVND come from the germline V gene (reference sequence). Trimming left V 5 bases short and J 5 bases short, with 21 bases between. The CDR3 runs 16 residues.

The CDR3 nucleotides read TGTGCCAGCAGCTGGAGGCCAGGGTCCTACGAGCAGTACTTC. As protein: CASSWRPGSYEQYF. The V and J genes are TRBV5-5 and TRBJ2-7, with D possibly called TRBD1 or TRBD2 (5 bases each). The CDR3 extends over 14 amino acids. V was clipped by 3 bases and J by 1 base, with 11 bases between them. CDR1 is SGHKS and CDR2 is YYEKEE in the germline V gene (reference sequence).

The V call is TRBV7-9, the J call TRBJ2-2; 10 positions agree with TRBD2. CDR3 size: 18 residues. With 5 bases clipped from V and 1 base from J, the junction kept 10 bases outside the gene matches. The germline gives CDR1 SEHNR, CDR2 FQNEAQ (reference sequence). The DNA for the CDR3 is TGTGCCAGCAGCCCCTGGACTAGCGGAATAAAGAACACCGGGGAGCTGTTTTTT. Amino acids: CASSPWTSGIKNTGELFF.

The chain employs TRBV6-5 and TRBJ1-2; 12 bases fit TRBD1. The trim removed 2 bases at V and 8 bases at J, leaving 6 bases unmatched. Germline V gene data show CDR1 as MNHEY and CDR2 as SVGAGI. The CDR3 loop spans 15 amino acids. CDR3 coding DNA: TGTGCCAGCAGTTACACGGGACAGGGGGCGGAAGGCTACACCTTC. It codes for CASSYTGQGAEGYTF.

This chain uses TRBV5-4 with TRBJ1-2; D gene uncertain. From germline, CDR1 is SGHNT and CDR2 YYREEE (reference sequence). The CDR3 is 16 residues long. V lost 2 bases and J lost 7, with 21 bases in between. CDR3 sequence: CASSFPPWRERRGYTF. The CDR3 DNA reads TGTGCCAGCAGCTTTCCCCCTTGGAGGGAGCGGCGTGGCTACACCTTC.

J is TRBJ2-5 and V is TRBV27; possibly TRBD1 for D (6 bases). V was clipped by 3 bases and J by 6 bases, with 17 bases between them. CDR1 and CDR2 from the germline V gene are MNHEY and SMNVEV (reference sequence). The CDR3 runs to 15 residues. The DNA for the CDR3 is TGTGCCAGCAGTTTCGGGGCAGGGGTTTTGAAGACCCAGTACTTC. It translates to CASSFGAGVLKTQYF.

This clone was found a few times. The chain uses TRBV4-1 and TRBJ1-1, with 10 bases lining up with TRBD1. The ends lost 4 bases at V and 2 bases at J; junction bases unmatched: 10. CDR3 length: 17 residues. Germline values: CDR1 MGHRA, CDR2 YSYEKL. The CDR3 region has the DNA TGCGCCAGCAGCCCGGGACAGGGGCCCAAGGGAAACACTGAAGCTTTCTTT. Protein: CASSPGQGPKGNTEAFF.

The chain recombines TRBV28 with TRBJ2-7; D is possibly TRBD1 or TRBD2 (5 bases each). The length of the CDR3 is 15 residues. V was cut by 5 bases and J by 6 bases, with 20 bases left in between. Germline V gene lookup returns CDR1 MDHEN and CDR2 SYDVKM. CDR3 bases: TGTGCCAGCAGTCCCCGGGACCTAGGGCCAAGCGAGCAGTACTTC. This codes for CASSPRDLGPSEQYF.

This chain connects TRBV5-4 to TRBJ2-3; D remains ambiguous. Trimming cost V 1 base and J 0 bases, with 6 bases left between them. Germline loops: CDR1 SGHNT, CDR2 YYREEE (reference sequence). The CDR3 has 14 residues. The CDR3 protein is CASSLIGSTDTQYF. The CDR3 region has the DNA TGTGCCAGCAGCTTGATAGGGAGCACAGATACGCAGTATTTT.

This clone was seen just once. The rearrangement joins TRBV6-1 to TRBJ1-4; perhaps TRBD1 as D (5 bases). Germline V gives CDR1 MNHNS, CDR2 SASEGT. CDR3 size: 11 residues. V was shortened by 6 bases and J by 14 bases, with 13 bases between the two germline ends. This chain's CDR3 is CASRGPPKLFF. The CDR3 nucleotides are TGTGCCAGCAGGGGACCCCCGAAGCTGTTTTTT.

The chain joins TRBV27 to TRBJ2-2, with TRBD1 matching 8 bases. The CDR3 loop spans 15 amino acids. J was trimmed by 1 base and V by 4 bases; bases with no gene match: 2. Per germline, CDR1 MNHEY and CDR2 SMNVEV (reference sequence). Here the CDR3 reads CASSSGTGNTGELFF. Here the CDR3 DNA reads TGTGCCAGCAGTTCCGGGACAGGGAACACCGGGGAGCTGTTTTTT.

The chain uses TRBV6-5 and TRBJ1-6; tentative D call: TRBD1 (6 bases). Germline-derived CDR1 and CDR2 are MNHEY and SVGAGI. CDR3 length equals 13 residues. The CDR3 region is CAGGAGANSPLHF. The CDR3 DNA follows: TGTGCGGGGGGCGCGGGGGCGAATTCACCCCTCCACTTT.

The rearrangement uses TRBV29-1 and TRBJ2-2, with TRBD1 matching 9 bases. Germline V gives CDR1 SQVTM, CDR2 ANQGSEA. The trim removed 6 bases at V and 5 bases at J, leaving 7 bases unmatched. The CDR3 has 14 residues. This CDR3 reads CSVTQGAQTGELFF. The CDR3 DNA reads TGCAGCGTGACACAGGGGGCGCAGACCGGGGAGCTGTTTTTT.

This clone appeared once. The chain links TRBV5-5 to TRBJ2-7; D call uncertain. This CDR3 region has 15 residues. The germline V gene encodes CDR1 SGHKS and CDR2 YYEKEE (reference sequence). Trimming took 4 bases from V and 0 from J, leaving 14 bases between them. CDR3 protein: CASSKGRTDSYEQYF. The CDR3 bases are TGTGCCAGCAGCAAAGGACGGACGGACTCCTACGAGCAGTACTTC.

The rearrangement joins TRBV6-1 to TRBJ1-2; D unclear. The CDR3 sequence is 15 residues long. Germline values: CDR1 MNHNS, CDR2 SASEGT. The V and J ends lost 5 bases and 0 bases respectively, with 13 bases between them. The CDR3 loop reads CASSLEQGSNYGYTF. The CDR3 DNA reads TGTGCCAGCAGTCTGGAACAAGGGTCTAACTATGGCTACACCTTC.

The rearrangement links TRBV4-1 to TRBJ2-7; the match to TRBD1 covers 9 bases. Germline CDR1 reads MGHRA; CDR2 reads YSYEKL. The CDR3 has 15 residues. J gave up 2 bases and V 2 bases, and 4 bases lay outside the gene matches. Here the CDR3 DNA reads TGCGCCAGCAGCCAAACCGGACAGGGGACCTACGAGCAGTACTTC. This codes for CASSQTGQGTYEQYF.

CDR3 DNA sequence: TGTGCCAGCAGTTTACGGCAAAACAATGAGCAGTTCTTC. Translation: CASSLRQNNEQFF. This chain joins TRBV27 and TRBJ2-1; D not certain. Trimming removed 2 bases at V and 5 bases at J, with 7 bases between. The CDR3 sequence is 13 residues long. CDR1 MNHEY and CDR2 SMNVEV come from the germline V gene (reference sequence).

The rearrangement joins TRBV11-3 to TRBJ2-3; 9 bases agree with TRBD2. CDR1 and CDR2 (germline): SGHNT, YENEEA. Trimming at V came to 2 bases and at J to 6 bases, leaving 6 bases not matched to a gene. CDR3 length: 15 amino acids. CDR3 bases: TGTGCCAGCAGCTTAAGGCGGGGGGGCATCGATACGCAGTATTTT. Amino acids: CASSLRRGGIDTQYF. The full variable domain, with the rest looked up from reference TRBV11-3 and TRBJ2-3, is EAGVVQSPRYKIIEKKQPVAFWCNPISGHNTLYWYLQNLGQGPELLIRYENEEAVDDSQLPKDRFSAERLKGVDSTLKIQPAELGDSAVYLCASSLRRGGIDTQYFGPGTRLTVL.

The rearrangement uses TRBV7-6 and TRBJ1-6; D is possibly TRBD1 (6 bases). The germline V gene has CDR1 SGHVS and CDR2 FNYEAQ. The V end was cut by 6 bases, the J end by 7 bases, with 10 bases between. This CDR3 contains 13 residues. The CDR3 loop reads CASSSTGNSPLHF. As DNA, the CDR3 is TGTGCCAGCAGTTCAACAGGGAATTCACCCCTCCACTTT. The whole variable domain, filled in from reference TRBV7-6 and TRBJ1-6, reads GAGVSQSPRYKVTKRGQDVALRCDPISGHVSLYWYRQALGQGPEFLTYFNYEAQQDKSGLPNDRFSAERPEGSISTLTIQRTEQRDSAMYRCASSSTGNSPLHFGNGTRLTVT.

CDR3 DNA sequence: TGTGCCAGTAGTTCGCAGCTTGGAGGGGAGTACGAGCAGTACTTC. Translating gives CASSSQLGGEYEQYF. This rearrangement joins TRBV19 to TRBJ2-7, with D possibly matching TRBD2 (6 bases). CDR3 length: 15 amino acids. Trimming left V 5 bases short and J 4 bases short, with 18 bases between. From germline, CDR1 is LNHDA and CDR2 SQIVND (reference sequence).

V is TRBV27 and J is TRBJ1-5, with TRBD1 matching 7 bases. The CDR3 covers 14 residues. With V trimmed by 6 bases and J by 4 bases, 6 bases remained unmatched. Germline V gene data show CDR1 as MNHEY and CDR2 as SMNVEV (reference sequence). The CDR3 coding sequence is TGTGCCAGCAGCACCACAGGGGCAAATCAGCCCCAGCATTTT. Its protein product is CASSTTGANQPQHF.

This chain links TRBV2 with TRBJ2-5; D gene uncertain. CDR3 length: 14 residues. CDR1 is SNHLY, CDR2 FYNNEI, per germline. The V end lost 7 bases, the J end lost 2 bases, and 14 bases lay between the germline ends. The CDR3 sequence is CASKLVDPQETQYF. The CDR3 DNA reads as TGTGCCAGCAAACTCGTAGATCCTCAAGAGACCCAGTACTTC.

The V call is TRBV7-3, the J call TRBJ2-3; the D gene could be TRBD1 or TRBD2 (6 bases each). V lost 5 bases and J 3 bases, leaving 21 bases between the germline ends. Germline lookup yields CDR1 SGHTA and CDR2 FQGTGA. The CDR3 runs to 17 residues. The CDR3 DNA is TGTGCCAGCAGCCCACTTGTAGGGGGACTCGGAACAGATACGCAGTATTTT. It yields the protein CASSPLVGGLGTDTQYF.

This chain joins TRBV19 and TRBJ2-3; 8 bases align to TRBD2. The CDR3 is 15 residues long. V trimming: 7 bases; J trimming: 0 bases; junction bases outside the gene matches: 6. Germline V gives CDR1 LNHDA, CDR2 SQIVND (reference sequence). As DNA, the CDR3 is TGTGCCAGTACCGGCGGGGGGCCTAGCACAGATACGCAGTATTTT. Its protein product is CASTGGGPSTDTQYF.

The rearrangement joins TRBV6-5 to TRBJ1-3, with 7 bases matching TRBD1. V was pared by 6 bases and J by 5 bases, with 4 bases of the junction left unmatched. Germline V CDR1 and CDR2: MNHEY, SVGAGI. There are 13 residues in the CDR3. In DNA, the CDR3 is TGTGCCAGCAGCTCGGGACAGCGAAACACCATATATTTT. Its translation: CASSSGQRNTIYF.

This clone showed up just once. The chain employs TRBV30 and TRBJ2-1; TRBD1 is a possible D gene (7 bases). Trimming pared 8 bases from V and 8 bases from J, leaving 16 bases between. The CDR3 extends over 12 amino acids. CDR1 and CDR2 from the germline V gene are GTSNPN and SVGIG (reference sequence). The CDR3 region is CAGQGGFDEQFF. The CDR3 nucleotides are TGTGCCGGGCAGGGGGGATTCGATGAGCAGTTCTTC.

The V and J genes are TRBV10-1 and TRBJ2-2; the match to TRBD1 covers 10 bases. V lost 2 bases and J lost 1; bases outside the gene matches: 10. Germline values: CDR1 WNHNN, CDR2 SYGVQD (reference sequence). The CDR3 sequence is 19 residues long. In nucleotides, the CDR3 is TGCGCCAGCAGTGAGAATCTGGGACAGGGGAGAGGGAACACCGGGGAGCTGTTTTTT. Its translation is CASSENLGQGRGNTGELFF.